This T cell receptor (beta chain) was profiled in a study of shared clonotypes between healthy human individuals. Whole-study findings and limits: The small donor group covered limited genetic and exposure diversity.

The CDR3 has 15 residues. Germline V gene lookup returns CDR1 SGHRS and CDR2 YFSETQ. The V gene lost 3 bases and the J gene lost 0 bases, with 13 bases spanning the gap. For unsorted PBMC, roughly 270 ng DNA per replicate equaled tens of thousands of T cell genomes. Authors' processing steps: ImmunoSEQ gave junction-only sequences without quality scores, so filtering differed. Clones were sequenced by immunoSEQ multiplex PCR, and TCRdb holds only the in-frame ones, with some missing. The V and J calls and the clone size are those of that table, but D and trimming were determined from the DNA. The sample consists of about 480,000 clones, roughly 78% of them appearing once. Notes on this clone: The antigen remains unidentified.

The unsorted samples took some 90 million PBMCs to get genomic DNA. The sample consisted of PBMCs. This sequence joins TRBV5-1 and TRBJ2-7; D gene unclear. The sequence derives from a woman aged 40 to 50 in good health. Some clones in this sample may be carry-over from other donors' samples. For the CDR3, the DNA is TGCGCCAGCAGCTCCGGCCAGACCAGCTCCTACGAGCAGTACTTC. Its protein product is CASSSGQTSSYEQYF. Full variable domain (missing parts from reference TRBV5-1 and TRBJ2-7): KAGVTQTPRYLIKTRGQQVTLSCSPISGHRSVSWYQQTPGQGLQFLFEYFSETQRNKGNFPGRFSGRQFSNSRSEMNVSTLELGDSALYLCASSSGQTSSYEQYFGPGTRLTVT.